This TCR beta chain was recovered during a study of T-cell reconstitution after alpha-beta-depleted transplantation in children. The CDR3 covers 15 residues. V was shortened by 5 bases and J by 4 bases, with 17 bases between the two germline ends. In germline, CDR1 is SGHVS, CDR2 FNYEAQ. Researchers prepared the TCRbeta library using unique molecular identifiers, the study reports. In TCRdb, the PCR reads were re-called with MiXCR into one record per CDR3 protein. The sample yields around 410,000 distinct CDR3 sequences, approximately 11% seen once. This specimen was PBMCs from the stem cell graft donor, taken from the stem cell graft. The clonotype comes from a human donor who donated a stem cell graft to a child with acute myeloid leukemia. The chain couples TRBV7-6 to TRBJ1-2; D is unresolved. Here the CDR3 reads CASSPDGAEGYGYTF. CDR3 coding DNA: TGTGCCAGCAGCCCGGACGGAGCCGAGGGCTATGGCTACACCTTC.